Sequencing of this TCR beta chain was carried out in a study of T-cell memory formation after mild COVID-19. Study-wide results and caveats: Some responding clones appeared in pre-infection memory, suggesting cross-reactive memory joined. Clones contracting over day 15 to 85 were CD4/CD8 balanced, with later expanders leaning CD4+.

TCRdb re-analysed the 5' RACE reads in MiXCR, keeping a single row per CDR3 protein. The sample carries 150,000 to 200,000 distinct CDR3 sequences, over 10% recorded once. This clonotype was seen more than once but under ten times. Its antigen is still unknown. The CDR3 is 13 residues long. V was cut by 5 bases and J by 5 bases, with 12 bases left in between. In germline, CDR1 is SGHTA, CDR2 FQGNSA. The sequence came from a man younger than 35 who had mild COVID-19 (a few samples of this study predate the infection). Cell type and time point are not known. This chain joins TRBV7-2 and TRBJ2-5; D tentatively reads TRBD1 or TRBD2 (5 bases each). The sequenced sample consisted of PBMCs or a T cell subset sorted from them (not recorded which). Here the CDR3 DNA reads TGTGCCAGCAGCCGGGACCCCGAGGAGACCCAGTACTTC. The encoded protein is CASSRDPEETQYF.